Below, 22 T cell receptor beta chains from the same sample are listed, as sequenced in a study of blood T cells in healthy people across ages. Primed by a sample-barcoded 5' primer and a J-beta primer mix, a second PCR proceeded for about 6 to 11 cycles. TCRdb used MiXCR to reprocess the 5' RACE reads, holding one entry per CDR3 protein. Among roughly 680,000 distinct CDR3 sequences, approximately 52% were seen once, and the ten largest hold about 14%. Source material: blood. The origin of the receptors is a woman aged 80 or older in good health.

The CDR3 coding sequence is TGCAGCGTTGTGAGGGCGGGGCAGGTTGGCACAGATACGCAGTATTTT. Protein product: CSVVRAGQVGTDTQYF. V and J are TRBV29-1 and TRBJ2-3, with D possibly matching TRBD2 (6 bases). The CDR3 is made up of 16 amino acids. V lost 4 bases, J lost 1 base, and 18 bases lay in between. Germline V gene data show CDR1 as SQVTM and CDR2 as ANQGSEA.

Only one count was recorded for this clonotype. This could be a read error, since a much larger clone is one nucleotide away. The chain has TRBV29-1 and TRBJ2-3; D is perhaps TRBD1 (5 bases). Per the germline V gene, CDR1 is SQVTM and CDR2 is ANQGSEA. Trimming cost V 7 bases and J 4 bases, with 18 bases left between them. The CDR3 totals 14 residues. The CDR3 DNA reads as TGCAGCGCGTCGACAGAGGCTGGGGCAGATACGCAGTATTTT. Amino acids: CSASTEAGADTQYF.

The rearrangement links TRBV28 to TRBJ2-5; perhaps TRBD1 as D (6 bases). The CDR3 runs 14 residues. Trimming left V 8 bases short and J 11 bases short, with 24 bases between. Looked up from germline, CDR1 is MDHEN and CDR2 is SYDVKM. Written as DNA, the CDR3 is TGTGCCAGCGTTTCGAGAGGACAGTACAATGAGCAGTACTTC. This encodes CASVSRGQYNEQYF.

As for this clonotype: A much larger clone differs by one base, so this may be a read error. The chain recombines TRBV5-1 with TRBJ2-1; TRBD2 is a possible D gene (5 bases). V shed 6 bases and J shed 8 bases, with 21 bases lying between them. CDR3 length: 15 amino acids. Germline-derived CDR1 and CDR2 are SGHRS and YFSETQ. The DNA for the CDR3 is TGCGCCAGCAAACCAAGCTCCCGGGAATACGATGAGCAGTTCTTC. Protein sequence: CASKPSSREYDEQFF.

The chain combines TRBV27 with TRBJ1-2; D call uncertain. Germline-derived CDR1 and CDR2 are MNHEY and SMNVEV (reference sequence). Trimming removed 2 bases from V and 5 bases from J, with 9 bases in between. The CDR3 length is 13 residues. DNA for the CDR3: TGTGCCAGCAGTTTAACCCCGATTTATGGCTACACCTTC. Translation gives CASSLTPIYGYTF.

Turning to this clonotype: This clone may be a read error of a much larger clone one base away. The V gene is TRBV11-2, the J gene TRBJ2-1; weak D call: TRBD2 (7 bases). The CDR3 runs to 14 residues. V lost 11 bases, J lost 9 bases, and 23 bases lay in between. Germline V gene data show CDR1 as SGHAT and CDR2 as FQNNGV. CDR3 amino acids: CAGTPGATGGEQFF. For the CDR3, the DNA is TGTGCCGGCACCCCGGGGGCTACGGGAGGTGAGCAGTTCTTC.

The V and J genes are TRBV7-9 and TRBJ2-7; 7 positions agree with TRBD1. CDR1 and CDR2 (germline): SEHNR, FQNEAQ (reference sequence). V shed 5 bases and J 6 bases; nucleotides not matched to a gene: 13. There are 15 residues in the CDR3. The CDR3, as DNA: TGTGCCAGCAGCAGCTTAACAGGGGCCACAGGCGAGCAGTACTTC. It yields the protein CASSSLTGATGEQYF.

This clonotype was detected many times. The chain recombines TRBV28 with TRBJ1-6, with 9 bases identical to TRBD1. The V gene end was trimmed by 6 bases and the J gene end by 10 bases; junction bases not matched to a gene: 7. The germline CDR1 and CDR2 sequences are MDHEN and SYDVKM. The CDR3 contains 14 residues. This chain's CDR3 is CASRSGTGTSPLHF. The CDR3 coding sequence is TGTGCCAGCAGGTCCGGGACAGGGACGTCACCCCTCCACTTT.

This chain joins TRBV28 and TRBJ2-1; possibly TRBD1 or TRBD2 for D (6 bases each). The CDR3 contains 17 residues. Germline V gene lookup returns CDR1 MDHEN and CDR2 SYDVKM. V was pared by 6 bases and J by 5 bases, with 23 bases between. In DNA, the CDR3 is TGTGCCAGCAGGGCCGTGGGGGGCATCGGTGGGGACAATGAGCAGTTCTTC. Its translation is CASRAVGGIGGDNEQFF. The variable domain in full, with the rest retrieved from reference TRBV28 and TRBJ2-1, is DVKVTQSSRYLVKRTGEKVFLECVQDMDHENMFWYRQDPGLGLRLIYFSYDVKMKEKGDIPEGYSVSREKKERFSLILESASTNQTSMYLCASRAVGGIGGDNEQFFGPGTRLTVL.

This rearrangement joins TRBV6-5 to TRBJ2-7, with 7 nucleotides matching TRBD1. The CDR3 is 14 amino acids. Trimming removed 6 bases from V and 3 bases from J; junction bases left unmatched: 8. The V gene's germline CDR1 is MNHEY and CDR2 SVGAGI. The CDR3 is CASRQTGKDYEQYF. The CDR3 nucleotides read TGTGCCAGCAGACAGACAGGGAAGGACTACGAGCAGTACTTC.

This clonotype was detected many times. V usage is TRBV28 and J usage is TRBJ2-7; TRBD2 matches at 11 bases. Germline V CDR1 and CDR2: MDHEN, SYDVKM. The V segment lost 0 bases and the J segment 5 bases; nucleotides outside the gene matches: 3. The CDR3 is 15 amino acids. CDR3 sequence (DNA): TGTGCCAGCAGTTTATGGACTAGCGGGAACCACGAGCAGTACTTC. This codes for CASSLWTSGNHEQYF.

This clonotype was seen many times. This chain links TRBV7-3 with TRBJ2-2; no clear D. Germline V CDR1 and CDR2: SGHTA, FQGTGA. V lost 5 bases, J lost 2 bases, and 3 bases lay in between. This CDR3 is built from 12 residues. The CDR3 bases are TGTGCCAGCAGCATCAACACCGGGGAGCTGTTTTTT. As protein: CASSINTGELFF.

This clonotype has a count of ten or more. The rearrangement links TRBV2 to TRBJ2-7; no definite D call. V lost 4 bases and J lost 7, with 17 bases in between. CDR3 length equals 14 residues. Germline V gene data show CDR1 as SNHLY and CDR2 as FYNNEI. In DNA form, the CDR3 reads TGTGCCAGCAGTGGGACCAACGATCTGGGGGAGCAGTACTTC. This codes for CASSGTNDLGEQYF.

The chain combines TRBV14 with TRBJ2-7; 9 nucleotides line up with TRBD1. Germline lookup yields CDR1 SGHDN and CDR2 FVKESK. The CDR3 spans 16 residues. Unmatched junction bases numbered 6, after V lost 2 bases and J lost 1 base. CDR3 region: CASSQQRTGVSYEQYF. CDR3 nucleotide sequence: TGTGCCAGCAGCCAACAACGGACAGGGGTGTCCTACGAGCAGTACTTC.

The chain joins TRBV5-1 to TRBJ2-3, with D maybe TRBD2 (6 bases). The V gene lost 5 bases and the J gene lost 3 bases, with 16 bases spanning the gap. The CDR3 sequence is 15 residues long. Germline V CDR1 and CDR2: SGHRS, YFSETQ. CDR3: CASSRTTGYTDTQYF. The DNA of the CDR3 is TGCGCCAGCAGTAGGACTACAGGCTATACAGATACGCAGTATTTT.

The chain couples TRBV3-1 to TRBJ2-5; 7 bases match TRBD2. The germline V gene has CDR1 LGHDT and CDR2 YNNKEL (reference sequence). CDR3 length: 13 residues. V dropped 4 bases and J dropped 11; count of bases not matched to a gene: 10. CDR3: CASSLGLRNEQYF. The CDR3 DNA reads TGTGCCAGCAGCCTGGGACTACGCAATGAGCAGTACTTC.

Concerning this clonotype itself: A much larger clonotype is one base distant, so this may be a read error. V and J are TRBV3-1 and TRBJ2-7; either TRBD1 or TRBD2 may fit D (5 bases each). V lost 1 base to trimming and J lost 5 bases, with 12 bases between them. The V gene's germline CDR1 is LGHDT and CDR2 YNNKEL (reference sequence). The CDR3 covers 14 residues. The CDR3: CASSQGGETDEQYF. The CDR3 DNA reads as TGTGCCAGCAGCCAAGGAGGGGAGACCGACGAGCAGTACTTC.

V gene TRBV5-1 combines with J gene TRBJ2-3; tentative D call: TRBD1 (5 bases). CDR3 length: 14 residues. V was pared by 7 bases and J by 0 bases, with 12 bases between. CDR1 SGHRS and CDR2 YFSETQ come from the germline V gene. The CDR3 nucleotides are TGCGCCAGCCGGTCAGGGCCGAGCACAGATACGCAGTATTTT. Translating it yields CASRSGPSTDTQYF.

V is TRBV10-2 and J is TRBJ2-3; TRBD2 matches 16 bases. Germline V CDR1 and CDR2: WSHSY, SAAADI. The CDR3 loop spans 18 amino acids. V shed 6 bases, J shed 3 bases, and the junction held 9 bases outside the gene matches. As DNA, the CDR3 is TGCGCCAGCAGCCCCGGGACTAGCGGGGGGGCCGTTACAGATACGCAGTATTTT. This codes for CASSPGTSGGAVTDTQYF.

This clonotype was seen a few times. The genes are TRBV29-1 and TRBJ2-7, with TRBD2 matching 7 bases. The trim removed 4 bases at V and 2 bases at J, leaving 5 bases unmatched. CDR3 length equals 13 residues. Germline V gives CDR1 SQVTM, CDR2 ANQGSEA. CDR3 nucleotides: TGCAGCGTTGCCCGGACTAGTGCCTACGAGCAGTACTTC. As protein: CSVARTSAYEQYF.

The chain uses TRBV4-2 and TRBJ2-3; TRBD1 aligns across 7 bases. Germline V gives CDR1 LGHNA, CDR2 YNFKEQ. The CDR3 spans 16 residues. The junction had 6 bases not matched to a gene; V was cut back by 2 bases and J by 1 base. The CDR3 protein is CASSQLTGDGTDTQYF. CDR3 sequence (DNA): TGTGCCAGCAGCCAACTCACAGGGGACGGCACAGATACGCAGTATTTT.

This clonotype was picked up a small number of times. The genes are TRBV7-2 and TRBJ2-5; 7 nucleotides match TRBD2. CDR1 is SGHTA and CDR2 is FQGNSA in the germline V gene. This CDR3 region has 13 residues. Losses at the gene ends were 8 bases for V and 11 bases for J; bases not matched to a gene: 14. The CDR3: CASERGVRNEQYF. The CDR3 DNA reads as TGTGCCAGCGAGCGGGGTGTACGGAATGAGCAGTACTTC.